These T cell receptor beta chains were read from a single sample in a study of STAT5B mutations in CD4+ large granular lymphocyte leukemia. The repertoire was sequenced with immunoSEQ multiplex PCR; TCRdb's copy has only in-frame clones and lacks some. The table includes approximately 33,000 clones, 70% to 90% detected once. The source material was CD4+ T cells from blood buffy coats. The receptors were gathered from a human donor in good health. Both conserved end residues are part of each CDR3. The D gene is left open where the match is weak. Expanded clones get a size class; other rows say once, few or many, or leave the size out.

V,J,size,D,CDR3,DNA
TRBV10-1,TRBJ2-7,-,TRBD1,CASSRTGIYEQYF,TGCGCCAGCAGCCGGACAGGGATTTACGAGCAGTACTTC
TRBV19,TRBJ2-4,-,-,CASSTPGGDLAKNIQYF,TGTGCCAGTAGTACCCCAGGCGGGGACCTAGCCAAAAACATTCAGTACTTC
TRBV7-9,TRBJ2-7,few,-,CASSSGANEQYF,TGTGCCAGCAGCTCGGGGGCGAACGAGCAGTACTTC
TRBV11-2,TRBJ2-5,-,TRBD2,CASSFPGLAGFQETQYF,TGTGCCAGCAGCTTCCCCGGACTAGCGGGGTTCCAAGAGACCCAGTACTTC
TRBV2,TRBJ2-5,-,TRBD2,CASSVGGRLETQYF,TGTGCCAGCAGTGTCGGCGGGAGGTTGGAGACCCAGTACTTC
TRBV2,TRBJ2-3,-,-,CASKPDTDTQYF,TGTGCCAGCAAACCGGACACAGATACGCAGTATTTT
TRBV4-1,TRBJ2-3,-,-,CASSQDPLWATDTQYF,TGCGCCAGCAGCCAAGATCCCTTGTGGGCCACAGATACGCAGTATTTT
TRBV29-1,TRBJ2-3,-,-,CSVLVAGPDTQYF,TGCAGCGTTCTCGTCGCGGGCCCAGATACGCAGTATTTT
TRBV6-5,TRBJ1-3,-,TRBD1,CASSYGGQSGNTIYF,TGTGCCAGCAGTTACGGGGGACAGTCTGGAAACACCATATATTTT
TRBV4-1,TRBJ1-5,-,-,CASSQKEVGGNQPQHF,TGCGCCAGCAGCCAAAAAGAGGTCGGGGGCAATCAGCCCCAGCATTTT
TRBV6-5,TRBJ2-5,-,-,CASSQLRLFQETQYF,TGTGCCAGCAGTCAACTGAGACTGTTCCAAGAGACCCAGTACTTC
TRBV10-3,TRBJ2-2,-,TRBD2,CAINAGVVTGELFF,TGTGCCATCAATGCGGGAGTAGTAACCGGGGAGCTGTTTTTT
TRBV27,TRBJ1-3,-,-,CASSRNSGNTIYF,TGTGCCAGCAGTCGGAACTCTGGAAACACCATATATTTT
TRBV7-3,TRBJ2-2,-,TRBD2,CASSFSGRELFF,TGTGCCAGCAGCTTTAGCGGGAGGGAGCTGTTTTTT
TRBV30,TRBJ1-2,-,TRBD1,CAWRTQGARGYTF,TGTGCCTGGAGAACACAGGGGGCGCGAGGCTACACCTTC
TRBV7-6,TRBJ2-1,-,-,CASSLPPGSPYNEQFF,TGTGCCAGCAGCCTGCCTCCCGGGAGCCCCTACAATGAGCAGTTCTTC
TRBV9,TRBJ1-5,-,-,CASSVDVTPNQPQHF,TGTGCCAGCAGCGTAGACGTTACCCCTAATCAGCCCCAGCATTTT
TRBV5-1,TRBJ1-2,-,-,CASSLKGYYGYTF,TGCGCCAGCAGCTTGAAAGGGTACTATGGCTACACCTTC
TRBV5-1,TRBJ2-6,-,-,CASSFSTSGANVLTF,TGCGCCAGCAGCTTCAGTACCTCTGGGGCCAACGTCCTGACTTTC
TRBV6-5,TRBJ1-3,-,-,CASSYAGSGNTIYF,TGTGCCAGCAGTTACGCCGGATCTGGAAACACCATATATTTT
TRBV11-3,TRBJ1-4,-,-,CASSPRAGEKLFF,TGTGCCAGCAGCCCCCGGGCTGGCGAAAAACTGTTTTTT
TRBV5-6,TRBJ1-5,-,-,CASSLGGSLSNQPQHF,TGTGCCAGCAGCCTCGGGGGCAGCCTTAGCAATCAGCCCCAGCATTTT
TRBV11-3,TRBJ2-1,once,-,CASSFSTNEQFF,TGTGCCAGCAGCTTTTCAACAAATGAGCAGTTCTTC
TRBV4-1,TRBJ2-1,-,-,CASSQDWPVGNEQFF,TGCGCCAGCAGCCAAGATTGGCCGGTAGGGAATGAGCAGTTCTTC
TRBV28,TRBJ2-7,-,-,CASSGENEQYF,TGTGCCAGCAGTGGCGAGAACGAGCAGTACTTC
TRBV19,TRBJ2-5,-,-,CASSMRTRVAQYF,TGTGCCAGTAGTATGAGGACCAGGGTTGCCCAGTACTTC
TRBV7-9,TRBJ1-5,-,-,CASSLGVNQPQHF,TGTGCCAGCAGCTTAGGAGTGAATCAGCCCCAGCATTTT
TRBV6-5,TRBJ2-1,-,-,CASSSQGNEQFF,TGTGCCAGCAGTTCCCAGGGAAATGAGCAGTTCTTC
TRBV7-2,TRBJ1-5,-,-,CASSLERRYSNQPQHF,TGTGCCAGCAGCTTAGAACGGAGATATAGCAATCAGCCCCAGCATTTT
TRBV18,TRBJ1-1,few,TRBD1,CASSPTGVVAFF,TGTGCCAGCTCACCGACAGGGGTGGTAGCTTTCTTT
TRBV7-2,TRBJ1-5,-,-,CASSSLGGNQPQHF,TGTGCCAGCAGCTCCCTAGGCGGCAATCAGCCCCAGCATTTT
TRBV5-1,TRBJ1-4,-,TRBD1,CASRIGTVNEKLFF,TGCGCCAGCAGGATTGGGACAGTCAATGAAAAACTGTTTTTT
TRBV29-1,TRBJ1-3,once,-,CSVKDLAGNTIYF,TGCAGCGTGAAGGACCTGGCTGGAAACACCATATATTTT
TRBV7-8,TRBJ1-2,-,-,CASSLAGGYQGYTF,TGTGCCAGCAGCTTAGCTGGGGGGTATCAGGGCTACACCTTC
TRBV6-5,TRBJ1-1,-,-,CASSRTWTANTEAFF,TGTGCCAGCAGCAGGACCTGGACGGCGAACACTGAAGCTTTCTTT
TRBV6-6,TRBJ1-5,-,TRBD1,CASSTDRGRNQPQHF,TGTGCCAGCAGTACGGACAGGGGAAGGAATCAGCCCCAGCATTTT
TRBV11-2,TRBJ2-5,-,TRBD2,CASSLGESGGGRAQYF,TGTGCCAGCAGCTTAGGAGAATCGGGGGGGGGCAGGGCCCAGTACTTC
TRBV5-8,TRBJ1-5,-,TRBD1,CASRTTGYNQPQHF,TGTGCCAGCAGAACGACAGGGTACAATCAGCCCCAGCATTTT
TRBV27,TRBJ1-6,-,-,CASSFSTGGNSPLHF,TGTGCCAGCAGTTTTTCGACAGGAGGAAATTCACCCCTCCACTTT
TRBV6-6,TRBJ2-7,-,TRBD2,CASSARTSGRGEQYF,TGTGCCAGCAGTGCGAGGACTAGCGGGAGGGGTGAGCAGTACTTC
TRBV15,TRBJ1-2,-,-,CATSRDLGADGYTF,TGTGCCACCAGCAGAGATCTTGGGGCGGATGGCTACACCTTC
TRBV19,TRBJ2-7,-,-,CASSISGAQFYEQYF,TGTGCCAGTAGTATCTCAGGGGCCCAATTTTACGAGCAGTACTTC
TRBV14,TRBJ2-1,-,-,CASSLRDNEQFF,TGTGCCAGCAGTTTAAGGGACAATGAGCAGTTCTTC
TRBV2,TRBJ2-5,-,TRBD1,CASSGQGLKTQYF,TGTGCCAGCAGTGGACAGGGGTTGAAGACCCAGTACTTC
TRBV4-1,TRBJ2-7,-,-,CASSQDVYEQYF,TGCGCCAGCAGCCAAGATGTCTACGAGCAGTACTTC